In this sample, the clone carrying this T cell receptor (beta chain) turned up once. These data come from a study of blood T cell repertoires in COVID-19. Whole-study context: PBMCs, B-cell-depleted T cells, or T cells were the source of the cDNA or gDNA that made up the material.

The study recruited people aged roughly 18 to 95 years across approximately 24 US areas. The study assigned cohorts using participant-reported clinical history. Assay used: immunoSEQ multiplex PCR; TCRdb lists only in-frame clones, some missing. This table holds about 270,000 clones, roughly 90% found once. CDR1 is PRHDT, CDR2 FYEKMQ, per germline (reference sequence). The trim removed 0 bases at V and 10 bases at J, leaving 6 bases unmatched. This CDR3 has 14 amino acids. This TCR was sampled from a woman aged 60-75 years who had recovered from COVID-19. The chain uses TRBV13 and TRBJ2-1, with 7 bases lining up with TRBD2. Sequenced material: PBMCs or T cells enriched from blood (not recorded which). The CDR3 region is CASSLGLSGVEQFF. Here the CDR3 DNA reads TGTGCCAGCAGCTTAGGCCTGAGCGGGGTAGAGCAGTTCTTC.